This T cell receptor beta chain was profiled in a study of CD8+ T cells in alopecia areata. The sample's treatment: oral pan-JAK inhibitor, 5-10 mg twice daily. In regard to this clone: Its antigen is not known. The identical CDR3 is also encoded by other nucleotide sequences in the sample.

Germline assignment: CDR1 SQVTM and CDR2 ANQGSEA. V lost 7 bases to trimming and J lost 5 bases, with 8 bases between them. CDR3 length: 10 residues. Following extraction, RNA underwent reverse transcription to cDNA, which served as the sequencing template. Measured with immunoSEQ multiplex PCR; TCRdb has only the in-frame clones, and not every one. Of about 190,000 clones in the sample, around 60% were seen once. Overall study findings and caveats: More clonal than normal scalp was lesional scalp, particularly alopecia totalis/universalis. In scalp and blood during tofacitinib, many expanded lesional clones persisted.

The rearrangement links TRBV29-1 to TRBJ2-5, with unresolved D. This sequence originates from a human donor with alopecia areata. The sequencing here drew on CD4+ T cells sorted from blood, taken at week 4, from a patient treated with tofacitinib. CDR3 amino acids: CSAAVETQYF. CDR3 bases: TGCAGCGCCGCCGTTGAGACCCAGTACTTC.